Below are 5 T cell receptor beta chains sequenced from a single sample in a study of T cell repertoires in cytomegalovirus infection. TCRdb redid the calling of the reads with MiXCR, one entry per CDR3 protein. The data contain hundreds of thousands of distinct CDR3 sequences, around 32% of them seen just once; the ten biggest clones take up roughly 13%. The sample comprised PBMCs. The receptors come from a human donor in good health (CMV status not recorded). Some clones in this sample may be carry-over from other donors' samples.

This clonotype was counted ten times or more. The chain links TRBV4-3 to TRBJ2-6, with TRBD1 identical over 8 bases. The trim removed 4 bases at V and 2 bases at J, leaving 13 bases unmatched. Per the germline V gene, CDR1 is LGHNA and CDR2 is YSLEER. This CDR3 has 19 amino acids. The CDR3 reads CASSPRGQERVTGANVLTF. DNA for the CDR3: TGCGCCAGCAGCCCCCGGGGACAGGAAAGGGTAACTGGGGCCAACGTCCTGACTTTC.

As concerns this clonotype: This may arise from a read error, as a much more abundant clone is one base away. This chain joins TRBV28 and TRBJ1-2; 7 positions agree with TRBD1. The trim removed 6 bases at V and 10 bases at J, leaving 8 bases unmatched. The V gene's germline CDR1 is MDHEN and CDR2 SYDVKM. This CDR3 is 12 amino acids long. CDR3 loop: CASREGGNAYTF. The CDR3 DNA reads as TGTGCCAGCAGGGAAGGGGGCAATGCCTACACCTTC.

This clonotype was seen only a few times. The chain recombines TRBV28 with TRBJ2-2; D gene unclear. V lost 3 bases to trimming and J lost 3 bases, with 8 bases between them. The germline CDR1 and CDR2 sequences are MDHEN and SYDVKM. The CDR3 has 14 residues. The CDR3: CASSFDRHTGELFF. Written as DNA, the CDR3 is TGTGCCAGCAGTTTTGATCGTCACACCGGGGAGCTGTTTTTT.

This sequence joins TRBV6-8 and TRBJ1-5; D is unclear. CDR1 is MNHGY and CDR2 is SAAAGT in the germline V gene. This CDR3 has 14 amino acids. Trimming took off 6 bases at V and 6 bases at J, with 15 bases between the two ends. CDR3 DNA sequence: TGTGCCAGCAGAAGGCTACGTCGTGGTCAGCCCCAGCATTTT. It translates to CASRRLRRGQPQHF.

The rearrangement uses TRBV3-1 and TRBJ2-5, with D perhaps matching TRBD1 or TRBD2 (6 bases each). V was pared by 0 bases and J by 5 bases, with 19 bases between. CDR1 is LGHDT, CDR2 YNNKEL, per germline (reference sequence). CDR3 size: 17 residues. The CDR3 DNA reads TGTGCCAGCAGCCAAGATCAAAGGGGGGCCAATGGTGAGACCCAGTACTTC. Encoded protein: CASSQDQRGANGETQYF.